This T cell receptor (beta chain) emerged from a study of CD8+ T cells in alopecia areata. Extraction and reverse transcription of RNA yielded cDNA as the sequencing template. Measured with immunoSEQ multiplex PCR; TCRdb has only the in-frame clones, and not every one. The top ten clones hold roughly 0.45% of a sample with over 100,000 clones, more than 40% of them seen once. General study results and limits: Many of the expanded lesional clones endured in scalp and blood while on tofacitinib.

This clone was seen a few times. The antigen is not known. Treatment: oral pan-JAK inhibitor, 5-10 mg twice daily. Trimming cost V 5 bases and J 11 bases; bases outside gene matches: 5. Germline CDR1 reads KGHSH; CDR2 reads LQKENI. The CDR3 totals 13 residues. Material: CD4+ T cells sorted from blood, obtained at week 4, from a patient treated with tofacitinib. The chain combines TRBV18 with TRBJ1-6, with 8 bases matching TRBD1. The origin of this receptor is a human donor with alopecia areata. In DNA, the CDR3 is TGTGCCAGCTCAGCCGACAGGGGTGCACCCCTCCACTTT. This gives the protein CASSADRGAPLHF.